This T cell receptor (beta chain) was documented in a study of T cell responses to AZD1222 COVID-19 vaccine. Notes on the study in general: Vaccine-associated CD4 TCRs spanned spike, dominant at 160-218 and 743-854.

Regarding this clone: Its specificity is unknown.

Method: immunoSEQ multiplex PCR; TCRdb's copy keeps in-frame clones and lacks some. The data contain about 92,000 clones, 70% to 90% of them singletons. The V end lost 5 bases, the J end lost 4 bases, and 12 bases lay between the germline ends. The CDR3 has 13 amino acids. The receptor was derived from an adult in good health. Sequenced material: peripheral blood, taken on day 0 of AZD1222 vaccination. This chain connects TRBV12-3 or TRBV12-4 to TRBJ2-7; TRBD1 might be the D (5 bases). DNA for the CDR3: TGTGCCAGCAGTAAAGGACAAGTTTACGAGCAGTACTTC. Amino acids: CASSKGQVYEQYF.